The 25 T cell receptor beta chains reported below all come from one sample, sequenced in a study of prognosis after radiotherapy for stage I lung cancer. From genomic DNA, two-round multiplex PCR was used to amplify TCR beta CDR3. Specific primers for each TRBV and TRBJ gene were what first-round PCR used. In TCRdb, the multiplex PCR reads were re-called with MiXCR into one record per CDR3 protein. The table includes around 25,000 distinct CDR3 sequences, 35% to 40% detected once. The specimen comprised PBMCs, sampled before or after stereotactic body radiation therapy (not recorded which). Every receptor here comes from a donor aged 50 or older with non-small cell lung cancer.

This clonotype was found many times. The chain combines TRBV24-1 with TRBJ2-1; 9 bases are shared with TRBD1. V lost 4 bases to trimming and J lost 6 bases; unmatched junction nucleotides: 6. This CDR3 is 15 amino acids long. From germline, CDR1 is KGHDR and CDR2 SFDVKD. CDR3: CATSEPRTGVNEQFF. In DNA form, the CDR3 reads TGTGCCACCAGTGAGCCCAGGACAGGGGTCAATGAGCAGTTCTTC.

This clonotype was observed many times. The rearrangement links TRBV5-1 to TRBJ2-5; D might be TRBD1 or TRBD2, each matching 5 bases. Germline V gene data show CDR1 as SGHRS and CDR2 as YFSETQ. V dropped 3 bases and J dropped 4 bases, with 13 bases sitting between them. This CDR3 is 14 amino acids long. CDR3 in amino acids: CASSSGTPGETQYF. The DNA for the CDR3 is TGCGCCAGCAGCTCCGGGACGCCTGGAGAGACCCAGTACTTC.

This clonotype was counted only a few times. The V and J genes are TRBV24-1 and TRBJ2-2, with a tentative D call TRBD2 (5 bases). The CDR3 covers 17 residues. Germline V CDR1 and CDR2: KGHDR, SFDVKD. V lost 4 bases, J lost 2 bases, and 16 bases lay in between. The CDR3, as DNA: TGTGCCACCAGTGAGTTAGGGAGAGGGCCTAACACCGGGGAGCTGTTTTTT. Translated, it gives CATSELGRGPNTGELFF.

This clonotype showed up many times. The chain has TRBV7-9 and TRBJ2-3; D possibly uses TRBD1 or TRBD2 (6 bases each). The ends were cut back, 6 bases at V and 5 bases at J, with 21 bases in the middle. The CDR3 is made up of 16 amino acids. Looked up from germline, CDR1 is SEHNR and CDR2 is FQNEAQ (reference sequence). This chain's CDR3 is CASSQGGFRLRDTQYF. CDR3 nucleotides: TGTGCCAGCAGTCAAGGGGGGTTCAGGCTTAGAGATACGCAGTATTTT.

This clonotype was picked up many times. The chain links TRBV5-6 to TRBJ1-2, with D uncertain. The CDR3 loop spans 13 amino acids. Germline V gene data show CDR1 as SGHDT and CDR2 as YYEEEE. V was pared by 3 bases and J by 0 bases, with 6 bases between. CDR3 nucleotides: TGTGCCAGCAGCTCGATAGCTAACTATGGCTACACCTTC. It specifies CASSSIANYGYTF.

At least ten counts were recorded for this clonotype. The V and J genes are TRBV20-1 and TRBJ1-2; possible D gene TRBD1, 6 bases. The CDR3 length is 12 residues. Germline lookup yields CDR1 DFQATT and CDR2 SNEGSKA (reference sequence). V lost 2 bases and J lost 8, with 12 bases in between. CDR3 loop: CSARNRAVGYTF. As DNA, the CDR3 is TGCAGTGCTAGAAACAGGGCGGTAGGCTACACCTTC.

This clonotype has ten or more counts. J is TRBJ2-1 and V is TRBV3-1; TRBD2 matches at 7 bases. With 1 base clipped from V and 4 bases from J, the junction kept 7 bases outside the gene matches. The CDR3 spans 16 residues. The germline V gene encodes CDR1 LGHDT and CDR2 YNNKEL (reference sequence). Here the CDR3 reads CASSQGTGGSYNEQFF. The CDR3 region has the DNA TGTGCCAGCAGCCAAGGAACGGGAGGCTCGTACAATGAGCAGTTCTTC.

CDR3 nucleotide sequence: TGTGCCAGCGGGGGACAGCCGAACACTGAAGCTTTCTTT. Its protein is CASGGQPNTEAFF. V and J are TRBV6-5 and TRBJ1-1, with 7 nucleotides matching TRBD1. Germline V lookup: CDR1 MNHEY, CDR2 SVGAGI. The J segment lost 1 base and the V segment lost 8 bases, leaving 4 bases of the junction unmatched. The CDR3 sequence is 13 residues long.

This clonotype was detected many times. This chain uses TRBV6-1 with TRBJ2-1; tentatively, D is TRBD1 or TRBD2 (5 bases each). The germline CDR1 and CDR2 sequences are MNHNS and SASEGT. The CDR3 sequence is 14 residues long. V was shortened by 10 bases and J by 4 bases, with 17 bases between the two germline ends. CDR3 nucleotides: TGTGCCACCCATCCAAGGGGCGGGTACAATGAGCAGTTCTTC. It yields the protein CATHPRGGYNEQFF.

Details on this clonotype: This likely came from a read error, as a far larger clone is one base away. This chain connects TRBV6-5 to TRBJ2-7; 10 positions agree with TRBD2. CDR3 length: 15 amino acids. CDR1 is MNHEY, CDR2 SVGAGI, per germline. The ends lost 7 bases at V and 5 bases at J; junction bases unmatched: 11. CDR3 bases: TGTGCCAGCATTGGAAAGCGGGAGGGCCTAGACGAGCAGTACTTC. It is translated as CASIGKREGLDEQYF.

Details on this clonotype: This is likely an artifact of a read error, given a far larger clone one base away. This rearrangement joins TRBV6-4 to TRBJ1-6; perhaps TRBD1 as D (6 bases). Trimming shortened V by 5 bases and J by 2 bases, and 13 bases separated the two germline ends. The germline V gene has CDR1 MRHNA and CDR2 SNTAGT. CDR3 length: 16 amino acids. Here the CDR3 reads CASSYAGAPYNSPLHF. The CDR3 DNA reads TGTGCCAGCAGTTATGCAGGGGCTCCCTATAATTCACCCCTCCACTTT.

About this clonotype: Given a much more abundant clone one base away, this may be a read error. The V and J genes are TRBV28 and TRBJ1-4; the D is unclear. The germline V gene encodes CDR1 MDHEN and CDR2 SYDVKM. This CDR3 spans 13 amino acids. The germline V and J ends were trimmed by 9 bases and 8 bases, with 16 bases remaining between them. CDR3 loop: CARLGMEEEKLFF. In nucleotides, the CDR3 is TGTGCCAGACTAGGGATGGAGGAAGAAAAACTGTTTTTT.

Concerning this clonotype itself: A much larger clone differs from this one at a single base, so this may be a read error. The J gene is TRBJ1-6, the V gene TRBV12-3 or TRBV12-4, with D possibly TRBD1 on 6 matching bases. The CDR3 loop spans 13 amino acids. The CDR3 DNA reads TGTGCCAGCAGTCTAGGGGGGGTTTCACCCCCCCACTTT. It encodes CASSLGGVSPPHF.

This clonotype has a count of ten or more. The chain employs TRBV11-3 and TRBJ2-1; 11 positions agree with TRBD2. The CDR3 covers 15 residues. The germline V gene has CDR1 SGHNT and CDR2 YENEEA. V was clipped by 2 bases and J by 8 bases; unmatched bases: 5. The CDR3 spells CASSLIGTSGYEQFF. CDR3 coding DNA: TGTGCCAGCAGCTTAATCGGGACTAGCGGTTATGAGCAGTTCTTC.

As concerns this clonotype: It differs at one base from a far larger clone, so likely a read error. The CDR3 does not close with the conserved phenylalanine or tryptophan, likely indicating a read error. The rearrangement uses TRBV6-9 and TRBJ2-7; 14 bases map to TRBD2. Trimming took 7 bases from V and 2 from J; bases not matched to a gene: 4. The CDR3 spans 15 residues. The germline gives CDR1 MNHGY, CDR2 SVAAGI. CDR3 sequence: CASIPGLAGAYEQYL. CDR3 sequence (DNA): TGTGCCAGCATTCCGGGACTAGCGGGAGCCTACGAGCAGTACCTC.

This clonotype was counted at least ten times. The chain is built from TRBV11-2 and TRBJ2-3; 8 nucleotides line up with TRBD2. This CDR3 spans 15 amino acids. The germline V gene has CDR1 SGHAT and CDR2 FQNNGV. J lost 4 bases, V lost 5 bases, and 8 bases had no gene match. Here the CDR3 DNA reads TGTGCCAGCAGCCCCCGGACTAGCAAGGCAGATACGCAGTATTTT. Its protein is CASSPRTSKADTQYF.

In DNA form, the CDR3 reads TGTGCCAGCAGTATCCGCCCTGCTGGTGAGCAGTTCTTC. As protein: CASSIRPAGEQFF. The rearrangement uses TRBV6-2 or TRBV6-3 and TRBJ2-1; D is unclear. Germline-derived CDR1 and CDR2 are MNHEY and SVGEGT. CDR3 length: 13 amino acids. V lost 5 bases and J 9 bases, leaving 14 bases between the germline ends.

About this clonotype itself: A much larger clone lies one base from this, so it may be a read error. The genes are TRBV19 and TRBJ2-7; 8 bases map to TRBD1. V lost 4 bases to trimming and J lost 6 bases; unmatched junction nucleotides: 17. The CDR3 is 17 residues long. CDR1 LNHDA and CDR2 SQIVND come from the germline V gene (reference sequence). CDR3 region: CASSKRQGSFGFSEQYF. DNA of the CDR3: TGTGCCAGTAGTAAAAGACAGGGGTCGTTCGGTTTTTCCGAGCAGTACTTC.

The sample holds many counts of this clonotype. This chain connects TRBV7-3 to TRBJ1-1; D ambiguous. Germline values: CDR1 SGHTA, CDR2 FQGTGA. V lost 3 bases and J lost 1, with 6 bases in between. CDR3 length: 13 residues. The CDR3 DNA follows: TGTGCCAGCAGCTTCTCAGCGAACACTGAAGCTTTCTTT. Translating it yields CASSFSANTEAFF.

This clonotype was detected many times. This chain uses TRBV6-1 with TRBJ1-5; perhaps TRBD1 as D (6 bases). CDR1 is MNHNS, CDR2 SASEGT, per germline. V was pared by 4 bases and J by 7 bases, with 8 bases between. The CDR3 contains 12 residues. CDR3 sequence reads: CASSGGPQPQHF. CDR3 in DNA: TGTGCCAGCAGTGGGGGGCCCCAGCCCCAGCATTTT.

Of note for this clonotype: A much larger clone differs from this one at a single base, so this may be a read error. The chain links TRBV4-2 to TRBJ1-1, with D tentatively TRBD1 (5 bases). The CDR3 loop spans 15 amino acids. The germline V gene encodes CDR1 LGHNA and CDR2 YNFKEQ. The CDR3 is CSSSQGQGGDTEAFF. The CDR3 DNA reads TGTTCCAGCAGCCAAGGCCAGGGAGGGGACACTGAAGCTTTCTTT.

Turning to this clonotype: One end of the junction varies from germline; a read error may be responsible. The genes are TRBV20-1 and TRBJ2-5, with D possibly being TRBD1 (7 bases). The CDR3 has 14 amino acids. Germline CDR1 and CDR2: DFQATT and SNEGSKA (reference sequence). Here the CDR3 reads CSARRDSEGETKYF. CDR3 nucleotide sequence: TGCAGTGCGAGGAGGGACAGCGAGGGGGAGACCAAGTACTTC.

A single count supports this clonotype. The missing conserved phenylalanine or tryptophan at the end of this CDR3 makes a read error likely. The limits of the CDR3 on the DNA are not certain, so only TCRdb's listed CDR3 is given. The chain couples TRBV24-1 to TRBJ2-1; TRBD2, the table's D call, lacks a check against the DNA. The CDR3 region is 11 residues in length, termini included. Germline V gene lookup returns CDR1 KGHDR and CDR2 SFDVKD. The CDR3 region is CATSDSGGRFL.

The V call is TRBV6-1, the J call TRBJ1-3; no definite D call. The CDR3 is made up of 14 amino acids. Germline values: CDR1 MNHNS, CDR2 SASEGT. V was trimmed by 5 bases and J by 0 bases, leaving 8 bases between them. The CDR3 sequence: CASSLGLSGNTIYF. The CDR3 DNA follows: TGTGCCAGCAGTCTTGGCCTCTCTGGAAACACCATATATTTT.

This clonotype was seen ten or more times. The chain has TRBV20-1 and TRBJ2-1, with D hard to call. The CDR3 covers 16 residues. Trimming removed 2 bases from V and 1 base from J, with 15 bases in between. CDR1 and CDR2 from the germline V gene are DFQATT and SNEGSKA (reference sequence). CDR3 DNA sequence: TGCAGTGCTAGAAACGGTCTAGTCGAGTCCTACAATGAGCAGTTCTTC. It codes for CSARNGLVESYNEQFF.